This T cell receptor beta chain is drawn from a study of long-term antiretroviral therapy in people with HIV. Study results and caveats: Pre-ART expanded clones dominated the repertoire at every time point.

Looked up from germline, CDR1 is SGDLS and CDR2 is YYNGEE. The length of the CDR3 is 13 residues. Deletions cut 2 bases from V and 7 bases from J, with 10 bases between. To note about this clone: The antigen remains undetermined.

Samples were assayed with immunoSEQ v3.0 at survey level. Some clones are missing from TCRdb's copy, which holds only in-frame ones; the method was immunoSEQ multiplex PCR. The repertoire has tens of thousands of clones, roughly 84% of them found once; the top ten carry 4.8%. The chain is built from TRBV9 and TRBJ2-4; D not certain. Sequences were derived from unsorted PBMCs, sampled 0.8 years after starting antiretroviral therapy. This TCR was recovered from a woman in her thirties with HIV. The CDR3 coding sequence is TGTGCCAGCAGCGTCCGTCCTGGGAACATTCAGTACTTC. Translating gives CASSVRPGNIQYF.